The next 5 T cell receptor beta chains were all read from a single sample in a study of blood T cell repertoires in COVID-19. Some clones are missing from TCRdb's copy, which holds only in-frame ones; the method was immunoSEQ multiplex PCR. The table includes a few hundred thousand clones, 70% to 90% detected once. Specimen: peripheral blood. All receptors come from a woman aged 25-40 years who had recovered from COVID-19.

V usage is TRBV5-1 and J usage is TRBJ2-7; 9 bases are a match to TRBD1. Germline assignment: CDR1 SGHRS and CDR2 YFSETQ. The CDR3 covers 16 residues. The trim removed 0 bases at V and 0 bases at J, leaving 4 bases unmatched. The CDR3 nucleotides read TGCGCCAGCAGCTTGGGGGGGACAGGGCCCTCCTACGAGCAGTACTTC. As protein: CASSLGGTGPSYEQYF.

This clone was found once. V usage is TRBV5-4 and J usage is TRBJ2-5; 8 nucleotides match TRBD2. CDR1 is SGHNT and CDR2 is YYREEE in the germline V gene (reference sequence). The CDR3 loop spans 14 amino acids. V shed 4 bases, J shed 3 bases, and the junction held 5 bases outside the gene matches. CDR3 sequence reads: CASSGGTREETQYF. The CDR3 DNA is TGTGCCAGCAGCGGAGGGACTAGGGAAGAGACCCAGTACTTC.

The rearrangement uses TRBV4-1 and TRBJ1-4, with TRBD1 matching 8 bases. This CDR3 region has 16 residues. Germline V gives CDR1 MGHRA, CDR2 YSYEKL. V was pared by 1 base and J by 4 bases, with 5 bases of the junction left unmatched. The CDR3 sequence is CASSQGQGPRNEKLFF. DNA for the CDR3: TGCGCCAGCAGCCAAGGACAGGGGCCTCGTAATGAAAAACTGTTTTTT.

The chain combines TRBV6-6 with TRBJ2-7; D is perhaps TRBD2 (5 bases). Germline values: CDR1 MNHNY, CDR2 SVGAGI (reference sequence). There are 14 residues in the CDR3. Trimming pared 8 bases from V and 0 bases from J, leaving 14 bases between. CDR3 sequence: CASHDRENSYEQYF. The CDR3 nucleotides are TGTGCCAGCCATGACCGGGAAAACTCCTACGAGCAGTACTTC.

The chain is built from TRBV19 and TRBJ2-3; possible D gene TRBD1, 5 bases. This CDR3 is built from 20 residues. From germline, CDR1 is LNHDA and CDR2 SQIVND (reference sequence). The V end lost 5 bases, the J end lost 0 bases, and 27 bases lay between the germline ends. CDR3: CASSSLRQLLLPRSTDTQYF. The CDR3 DNA sequence: TGTGCCAGTAGTTCACTACGACAGCTATTATTACCTAGAAGCACAGATACGCAGTATTTT.